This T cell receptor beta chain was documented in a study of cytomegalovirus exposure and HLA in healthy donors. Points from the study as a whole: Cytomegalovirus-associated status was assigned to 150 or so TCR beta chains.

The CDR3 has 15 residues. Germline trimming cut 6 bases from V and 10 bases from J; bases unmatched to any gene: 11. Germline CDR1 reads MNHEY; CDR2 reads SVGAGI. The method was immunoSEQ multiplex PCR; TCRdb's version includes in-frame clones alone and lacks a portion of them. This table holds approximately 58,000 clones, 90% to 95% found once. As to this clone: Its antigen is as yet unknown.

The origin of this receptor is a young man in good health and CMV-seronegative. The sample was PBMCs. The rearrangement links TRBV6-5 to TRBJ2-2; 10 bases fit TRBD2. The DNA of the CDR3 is TGTGCCAGCAGGTCCGGGACTAGCGCCAGGGTGGAGCTGTTTTTT. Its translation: CASRSGTSARVELFF.